This T cell receptor (beta chain) was captured by sequencing in a study of blood T cell repertoires in COVID-19. On the study more broadly: Both acute and convalescent COVID-19 samples were obtained from the United States, Italy and Spain.

Measured with immunoSEQ multiplex PCR; TCRdb has only the in-frame clones, and not every one. This sample has about 440,000 clones, with around 89% found just once. Material: peripheral blood. The TCR originated in a woman in her thirties with acute or convalescent COVID-19.

CDR3 nucleotide sequence: TGTGCCAGCAGCAAAGGCGCAGGGTCGACAGGAAACACCATATATTTT. Residues: CASSKGAGSTGNTIYF. The chain recombines TRBV21-1 with TRBJ1-3; the tabulated D call, TRBD1, remains unverified against the DNA. TRBV21-1 counts as a pseudogene. There are 16 residues in the CDR3.